This TCR beta chain comes out of a study of T cells in Graves' hyperthyroidism and ophthalmopathy. Trimming stripped 0 bases from V and 9 bases from J, with 11 bases between. The CDR3 runs to 13 residues. Germline CDR1 SGHTA, CDR2 FQGTGA. Findings and limits, study-wide: A model built on 13 V-J features separated ophthalmopathy from stable hyperthyroidism.

Template material for amplifying TCR beta CDR3 regions consisted of RNA transcripts. Primed by the HTBI set, a first-round RT-PCR was run on the TCR CDR3. TCRdb processed the multiplex PCR reads anew with MiXCR; each CDR3 protein has one entry. The sample lists 600,000 to 850,000 distinct CDR3 sequences, approximately 18% occurring once. This clonotype has at least ten counts. The antigen is unknown. Clinical symptoms, serum thyroxine and TRAb, thyroid ultrasound and orbital computed tomography were used for the diagnoses. Progressors' blood was drawn at hyperthyroidism diagnosis, before ophthalmopathy symptoms. It was 8.5 to 10 ml of fresh peripheral blood that supplied the PBMCs.

Specimen: blood. This TCR derives from a woman aged 45-65 years with Graves' hyperthyroidism that later progressed to Graves' ophthalmopathy. The chain links TRBV7-3 to TRBJ1-1; perhaps TRBD1 as D (6 bases). The CDR3 nucleotides are TGTGCCAGCAGCTTAACGCAGGGGAGCAAAGCTTTCTTT. It specifies CASSLTQGSKAFF.